This T cell receptor (beta chain) was found in a study of vaccination and CD4 T cells after COVID-19. Overall study context: For control cultures, the treatment was a CEFX pool, an HIV-1 Nef pool, or no peptide. General study findings and limits: Among reactive clones from convalescent patients, a median approximately 86% appeared only post-vaccination. Post-vaccination reactive clonotypes (median around 40) did not differ significantly from post-infection (more than 20).

Regarding treatment: approximately 9-day PBMC culture with coronavirus spike peptide pools or control peptides (ViraFEST assay). With peptide pools, ViraFEST first expanded antigen-specific T cells and afterwards sequenced their TCRs. This clonotype was detected a few times. Its antigen is unknown. V dropped 6 bases and J dropped 0 bases, with 15 bases sitting between them. This CDR3 is built from 15 residues. Germline CDR1 is DFQATT and CDR2 is SNEGSKA (reference sequence). The Oncomine TCR Beta short-read assay was applied to DNA of cultured CD4+ T cells. TCRdb recomputed calls from the PCR reads with MiXCR, one row per CDR3 protein. The table has about 19,000 distinct CDR3 sequences, less than 65% seen once.

The TCR originated in a human donor who had recovered from COVID-19. The chain uses TRBV20-1 and TRBJ1-5; tentative D call: TRBD1 (6 bases). The sequenced sample consisted of CD4+ T cells from blood, cultured in vitro. The CDR3 protein is CSAANRQVSNQPQHF. The CDR3 region has the DNA TGCAGTGCCGCGAACCGACAGGTTAGCAATCAGCCCCAGCATTTT.